Following are 5 T cell receptor beta chains from one sample sequenced in a study of OX40 agonist ivuxolimab in advanced cancers. Generated by immunoSEQ multiplex PCR, the TCRdb table keeps only in-frame clones and is missing some. The sample lists approximately 70,000 clones, approximately 80% seen once, with 5.5% in the top ten. The source material was CD4+ or CD8+ T cells sorted from blood, sampled in a trial of the OX40 agonist ivuxolimab. These receptors came from an adult with an advanced solid tumor such as melanoma, head and neck, liver or kidney cancer.

By sample share, this clone is medium-sized. The sample carries other DNA sequences with the same CDR3. The chain recombines TRBV4-3 with TRBJ2-5, with TRBD2 matching over 7 bases. V lost 0 bases and J lost 5; bases outside the gene matches: 9. The CDR3 is 16 residues long. The germline V gene has CDR1 LGHNA and CDR2 YSLEER. The CDR3 sequence: CASSQDRGRGGETQYF. CDR3 bases: TGCGCCAGCAGCCAAGATCGAGGGAGGGGTGGGGAGACCCAGTACTTC.

The gene calls are TRBV7-6 and TRBJ1-1, with D possibly matching TRBD1 (5 bases). The CDR3 totals 14 residues. V dropped 2 bases and J dropped 8 bases, with 15 bases sitting between them. CDR1 is SGHVS, CDR2 FNYEAQ, per germline. CDR3: CASSLLDGAQEAFF. The CDR3 coding sequence is TGTGCCAGCAGCTTATTAGATGGGGCTCAGGAAGCTTTCTTT.

This rearrangement joins TRBV7-8 to TRBJ1-2, with D perhaps TRBD1 (5 bases). This CDR3 is built from 18 residues. The germline gives CDR1 SGHVS, CDR2 FQNEAQ. Trimming removed 1 base from V and 3 bases from J, with 21 bases in between. DNA of the CDR3: TGTGCCAGCAGCTTAGAAACGTGGGACTCTATGGTTGACTATGGCTACACCTTC. Translated: CASSLETWDSMVDYGYTF.

The chain links TRBV7-9 to TRBJ1-1, with D possibly matching TRBD1 (5 bases). The V gene lost 1 base and the J gene lost 5 bases, with 8 bases spanning the gap. From germline, CDR1 is SEHNR and CDR2 FQNEAQ (reference sequence). The CDR3 is 13 amino acids. This chain's CDR3 is CASSLDGGTEAFF. The CDR3 DNA is TGTGCCAGCAGCTTAGACGGGGGAACTGAAGCTTTCTTT.

The chain uses TRBV5-5 and TRBJ2-7; 9 bases fit TRBD2. Trimming cost V 4 bases and J 6 bases; bases outside gene matches: 5. Per the germline V gene, CDR1 is SGHKS and CDR2 is YYEKEE (reference sequence). The CDR3 sequence is 13 residues long. CDR3 in DNA: TGTGCCAGCAGCCAGACTAGCGGCGGCGAGCAGTACGTC. Translated, it gives CASSQTSGGEQYV.